Listed below are T cell receptor beta chains from one sample, sequenced in a study of T cells in Graves' hyperthyroidism and ophthalmopathy. In TCRdb, the multiplex PCR reads were re-called with MiXCR into one record per CDR3 protein. The sample consists of a few hundred thousand distinct CDR3 sequences, about a sixth of them appearing once. Sequencing was carried out using blood. These receptors were collected from a woman between 40 and 50 years old with Graves' ophthalmopathy. Each CDR3 is given with its conserved first and last residue. The D gene is left open where the match is weak. Clone size is shown for a subset of rows, as once, few, many or a class of expanded clone.

size,J,V,D,CDR3,DNA
many,TRBJ2-7,TRBV12-3/TRBV12-4,NA,CASSLAAGQAYEQYF,TGTGCCAGCAGTCTAGCGGCGGGACAGGCCTACGAGCAGTACTTC
few,TRBJ2-2,TRBV29-1,TRBD1,CSVQTGGNTGELFF,TGCAGCGTTCAAACAGGGGGCAACACCGGGGAGCTGTTTTTT
many,TRBJ1-6,TRBV30,TRBD1,CAWSRRRTGNSPLHF,TGTGCCTGGAGCCGCCGACGGACAGGGAATTCACCCCTCCACTTT
many,TRBJ2-7,TRBV28,NA,CASSQSQGWSYEQYF,TGTGCCAGCAGCCAATCCCAGGGTTGGTCCTACGAGCAGTACTTC
many,TRBJ2-7,TRBV30,NA,CAWSYRLPSYEQYF,TGTGCCTGGAGTTATCGCTTACCTTCCTACGAGCAGTACTTC
many,TRBJ2-5,TRBV7-9,TRBD2,CASTTSGRDYQETQYF,TGTGCCAGCACCACTAGCGGTCGGGACTACCAAGAGACCCAGTACTTC
once,TRBJ2-7,TRBV2,TRBD1,CASSGQPQGQHSYEQYF,TGTGCCAGCAGTGGGCAACCCCAGGGACAGCACTCCTACGAGCAGTACTTC
many,TRBJ2-7,TRBV6-5,TRBD1,CASRRTGRGGEQYF,TGTGCCAGCAGAAGGACAGGGAGAGGGGGCGAGCAGTACTTC
many,TRBJ1-1,TRBV12-3/TRBV12-4,NA,CATVPEAFF,TGTGCCACCGTCCCCGAAGCTTTCTTT
many,TRBJ2-5,TRBV7-3,NA,CASRPSGVETQYF,TGTGCCAGCAGACCCTCTGGGGTAGAGACCCAGTACTTC
many,TRBJ1-1,TRBV28,NA,CASSSRTDIGAFF,TGTGCCAGCAGTTCCCGGACGGACATAGGAGCTTTCTTT
many,TRBJ2-7,TRBV5-6,TRBD2,CASSLSGRAWEQYF,TGTGCCAGCAGCTTGAGCGGGAGGGCCTGGGAGCAGTACTTC
many,TRBJ2-2,TRBV6-5,NA,CASSLNGATGELFF,TGTGCCAGCAGTTTAAACGGAGCCACCGGGGAGCTGTTTTTT
many,TRBJ1-2,TRBV10-3,TRBD1,CATQTGGADYGYTF,TGTGCCACCCAGACAGGGGGCGCAGACTATGGCTACACCTTC
many,TRBJ1-1,TRBV6-2/TRBV6-3,NA,CASSQLTRGYTEAFF,TGTGCCAGCAGCCAACTTACCAGGGGATACACTGAAGCTTTCTTT
many,TRBJ1-3,TRBV4-1,NA,CASSQVGVSGNTIYF,TGCGCCAGCAGCCAAGTTGGAGTCTCTGGAAACACCATATATTTT
many,TRBJ2-7,TRBV27,NA,CASRSGLGLGSYEQYF,TGTGCCAGCCGATCGGGACTTGGGTTGGGTTCTTACGAGCAGTACTTC
many,TRBJ1-3,TRBV2,NA,CASSEDPWSSGNTIYF,TGTGCCAGCAGTGAAGACCCATGGAGCTCTGGAAACACCATATATTTT
NA,TRBJ1-1,TRBV6-5,NA,CASSYAGTLNTEAFF,TGTGCCAGCAGTTACGCCGGCACATTGAACACTGAAGCTTTCTTT
many,TRBJ1-2,TRBV30,NA,CAWKNRQVTNYGYTF,TGTGCCTGGAAGAACCGACAGGTGACGAACTATGGCTACACCTTC
many,TRBJ2-7,TRBV20-1,TRBD1,CSAISGTDLYEQYF,TGCAGTGCCATCTCTGGGACAGACCTATACGAGCAGTACTTC
NA,TRBJ1-2,TRBV27,TRBD1,CASSPLLGTAPYGYTF,TGTGCCAGCAGTCCCCTACTCGGGACAGCTCCCTATGGCTACACCTTC
many,TRBJ2-7,TRBV6-2/TRBV6-3,NA,CASTATRAGWSEQYF,TGTGCCAGCACCGCTACGAGGGCCGGGTGGAGTGAGCAGTACTTC
many,TRBJ2-7,TRBV24-1,TRBD1,CATSDSGTGASYEQYF,TGTGCCACCAGTGATTCCGGGACAGGCGCCTCCTACGAGCAGTACTTC
many,TRBJ1-5,TRBV12-3/TRBV12-4,TRBD1,CASSSTGDRQPQHF,TGTGCCAGCAGTTCGACAGGGGATCGGCAGCCCCAGCATTTT
many,TRBJ2-7,TRBV20-1,NA,CSAEHGEYEQYF,TGCAGTGCTGAGCACGGGGAGTACGAGCAGTACTTC
many,TRBJ1-1,TRBV27,TRBD1,CASSLSGGEGEAFF,TGTGCCAGCAGTTTATCAGGGGGCGAAGGTGAAGCTTTCTTT
many,TRBJ1-5,TRBV28,TRBD1,CASSLPTGAVQPQHF,TGTGCCAGCAGTTTACCGACAGGGGCGGTTCAGCCCCAGCATTTT
NA,TRBJ1-1,TRBV24-1,TRBD1,CATSDFTGGTEAFF,TGTGCCACCAGTGATTTCACAGGGGGCACTGAAGCTTTCTTT
many,TRBJ1-1,TRBV6-1,NA,CASRTGENTEAFF,TGTGCCAGCAGAACAGGAGAGAACACTGAAGCTTTCTTT
many,TRBJ2-7,TRBV9,NA,CASSDRDGSYYEQYF,TGTGCCAGCAGCGACCGGGACGGATCGTACTACGAGCAGTACTTC
many,TRBJ2-5,TRBV28,NA,CASSPIPTDETQYF,TGTGCCAGCAGCCCAATACCGACAGACGAGACCCAGTACTTC
NA,TRBJ1-1,TRBV6-2/TRBV6-3,NA,CASSYSRGAGVTEAFF,TGTGCCAGCAGTTACTCGAGAGGGGCCGGGGTCACTGAAGCTTTCTTT
few,TRBJ1-5,TRBV9,NA,CASAPGSNQPQHF,TGTGCCAGCGCCCCGGGTAGCAATCAGCCCCAGCATTTT
many,TRBJ2-4,TRBV29-1,TRBD2,CSVAGGKNIQYF,TGCAGCGTTGCGGGGGGCAAAAACATTCAGTACTTC
many,TRBJ1-1,TRBV6-5,NA,CASKAGGSTTEAFF,TGTGCCAGCAAAGCGGGAGGCTCTACTACTGAAGCTTTCTTT
many,TRBJ2-2,TRBV24-1,TRBD2,CATSDLMTSGTVPPHTGELFF,TGTGCCACCAGTGATTTGATGACTAGCGGGACAGTCCCCCCGCACACCGGGGAGCTGTTTTTT
many,TRBJ1-5,TRBV6-2/TRBV6-3,TRBD1,CASKVGQGQPQHF,TGTGCCAGCAAGGTGGGACAGGGTCAGCCCCAGCATTTT
many,TRBJ1-5,TRBV30,NA,CAWSRQDGQPQHF,TGTGCCTGGAGCCGGCAGGACGGTCAGCCCCAGCATTTT
NA,TRBJ2-1,TRBV24-1,TRBD2,CATGLTSGSYNEQFF,TGTGCCACCGGGTTGACTAGCGGATCCTACAATGAGCAGTTCTTC
few,TRBJ1-1,TRBV12-3/TRBV12-4,NA,CASSQTTVHAFF,TGTGCCAGCAGCCAGACGACCGTTCATGCTTTCTTT
many,TRBJ2-7,TRBV6-4,TRBD2,CASSRSGRVPLGGEQYF,TGTGCCAGTTCCCGTAGCGGGAGGGTCCCGCTCGGTGGGGAGCAGTACTTC
many,TRBJ2-7,TRBV20-1,NA,CSAREMASASYEQYF,TGCAGTGCTAGAGAAATGGCTAGCGCCTCCTACGAGCAGTACTTC
few,TRBJ2-7,TRBV6-1,NA,CASSEGSSLYEQYF,TGTGCCAGCAGTGAGGGGTCTAGTCTCTACGAGCAGTACTTC
NA,TRBJ2-7,TRBV7-9,TRBD1,CASSLATTGGYEQYF,TGTGCCAGCAGCTTAGCGACGACAGGGGGGTACGAGCAGTACTTC
many,TRBJ2-7,TRBV7-2,NA,CASSPTVSSGPLF,TGTGCCAGCAGCCCAACTGTTTCAAGCGGGCCTCTATTC
NA,TRBJ2-5,TRBV12-3/TRBV12-4,TRBD2,CASGTIAGGPQETQYF,TGTGCCAGCGGGACGATAGCGGGAGGGCCACAAGAGACCCAGTACTTC
NA,TRBJ2-7,TRBV5-1,NA,CASSLQTGSLYEQYF,TGCGCCAGCAGCTTGCAGACGGGATCCCTCTACGAGCAGTACTTC
once,TRBJ1-2,TRBV6-1,NA,CASTGLEGYTF,TGTGCCAGCACCGGACTGGAAGGCTACACCTTC
NA,TRBJ1-5,TRBV12-3/TRBV12-4,NA,CASSIGIYQPQRF,TGTGCCAGCAGTATAGGGATTTATCAGCCCCAGCGTTTT
many,TRBJ1-5,TRBV6-1,TRBD1,CASRDDRGPGQPQHF,TGTGCCAGCAGGGACGACAGGGGGCCCGGTCAGCCCCAGCATTTT
NA,TRBJ2-7,TRBV30,TRBD1,CAWTARDRGRDEQYF,TGTGCCTGGACCGCTAGGGACAGGGGAAGGGACGAGCAGTACTTC
many,TRBJ2-5,TRBV28,TRBD1,CASSVGDRTQETQYF,TGTGCCAGCAGTGTAGGGGACAGAACCCAAGAGACCCAGTACTTC
few,TRBJ2-7,TRBV20-1,NA,CSARDPGNPYEQYF,TGCAGTGCTAGAGATCCAGGGAACCCCTACGAGCAGTACTTC
many,TRBJ1-1,TRBV7-2,TRBD1,CASSFRQGRPEAFF,TGTGCCAGCAGCTTCAGACAGGGGCGCCCTGAAGCTTTCTTT
many,TRBJ2-7,TRBV30,TRBD2,CAWSVGSGNYEQYF,TGTGCCTGGAGTGTCGGTAGCGGGAACTACGAGCAGTACTTC
many,TRBJ1-1,TRBV10-3,NA,CAIMKTGHTEAFF,TGTGCCATCATGAAGACAGGACACACTGAAGCTTTCTTT
many,TRBJ2-5,TRBV6-2/TRBV6-3,NA,CASGRTEETQYF,TGTGCCAGCGGCAGGACGGAAGAGACCCAGTACTTC